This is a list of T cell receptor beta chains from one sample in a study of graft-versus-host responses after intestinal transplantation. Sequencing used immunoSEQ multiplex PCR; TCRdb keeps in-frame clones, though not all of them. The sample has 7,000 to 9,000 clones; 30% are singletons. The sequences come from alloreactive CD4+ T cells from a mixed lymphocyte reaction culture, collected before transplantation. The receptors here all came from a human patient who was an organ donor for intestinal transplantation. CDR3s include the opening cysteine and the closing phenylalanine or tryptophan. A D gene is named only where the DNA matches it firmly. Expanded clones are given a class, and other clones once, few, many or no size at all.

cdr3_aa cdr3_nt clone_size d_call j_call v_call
CASSIHHSGTQYF TGTGCCAGCTCTATTCACCACTCGGGGACCCAGTACTTC few - TRBJ2-5 TRBV18
CASNKNPEGYYEQYF TGTGCCAGCAATAAAAACCCGGAGGGATACTACGAGCAGTACTTC few - TRBJ2-7 TRBV6-5
CASSPKPGQPQHF TGTGCCAGCTCACCGAAACCGGGACAGCCCCAGCATTTT few - TRBJ1-5 TRBV18
CASSDSRLAGADTQYF TGTGCCAGCAGTGACTCGAGACTAGCGGGGGCAGATACGCAGTATTTT few TRBD2 TRBJ2-3 TRBV6-4
CASAGTSALVEQFF TGTGCCAGCGCCGGGACTAGTGCCTTGGTTGAGCAGTTCTTC few TRBD2 TRBJ2-1 TRBV2
CASSPGASGPYSYNEQFF TGTGCCAGCAGTCCTGGAGCTAGCGGACCCTACTCCTACAATGAGCAGTTCTTC few TRBD2 TRBJ2-1 TRBV28
CASSDRIAGAHQETQYF TGTGCCAGCAGTGACCGCATAGCGGGGGCCCACCAAGAGACCCAGTACTTC - TRBD2 TRBJ2-5 TRBV25-1
CASSPGGGRATDTQYF TGTGCTAGCAGTCCAGGGGGCGGGAGAGCCACAGATACGCAGTATTTT few - TRBJ2-3 TRBV7-7
CASSLASEQYF TGTGCCAGCAGCTTGGCCTCCGAGCAGTACTTC - - TRBJ2-7 TRBV11-3
CASSQGQDYEQYF TGTGCCAGCAGCCAAGGACAGGACTACGAGCAGTACTTC - - TRBJ2-7 TRBV4-2
CASSTRGGQPQHF TGTGCCAGCAGCACCCGAGGTGGTCAGCCCCAGCATTTT - - TRBJ1-5 TRBV7-3
CASRSTGRTGELFF TGTGCCAGCAGATCGACAGGGCGCACCGGGGAGCTGTTTTTT few TRBD1 TRBJ2-2 TRBV6-5
CASTSQLLLNEKLFF TGTGCCAGCACCTCGCAACTGTTGCTTAATGAAAAACTGTTTTTT - - TRBJ1-4 TRBV5-5
CASSRLGRMPYNEQFF TGTGCCAGCTCACGGTTGGGGAGGATGCCCTACAATGAGCAGTTCTTC - - TRBJ2-1 TRBV18
CASSSVFPRQPQHF TGTGCCAGCAGTTCGGTCTTTCCGAGACAGCCCCAGCATTTT - - TRBJ1-5 TRBV2
CAWSVQGGGKLSGANVLTF TGTGCCTGGAGTGTACAGGGAGGGGGAAAACTCTCTGGGGCCAACGTCCTGACTTTC few - TRBJ2-6 TRBV30
CASSQGPAGVEGGYTF TGTGCCAGCAGCCAAGGCCCGGCGGGGGTTGAAGGTGGCTACACCTTC - - TRBJ1-2 TRBV14
CASSQEPTPGQPQHF TGCGCCAGCAGCCAAGAGCCGACGCCGGGTCAGCCCCAGCATTTT - - TRBJ1-5 TRBV4-3
CASSEPRWGGMETQYF TGTGCCAGCAGTGAACCCCGATGGGGGGGCATGGAGACCCAGTACTTC - - TRBJ2-5 TRBV6-1
CASSYLDSTEAFF TGTGCCAGCAGTTATTTGGACTCCACTGAAGCTTTCTTT few - TRBJ1-1 TRBV6-5
CATAAGGPGNQPQHF TGTGCCACCGCGGCGGGGGGGCCGGGCAATCAGCCCCAGCATTTT - - TRBJ1-5 TRBV10-3
CASSLVTHQETQYF TGTGCCAGCAGCTTAGTGACTCACCAAGAGACCCAGTACTTC - - TRBJ2-5 TRBV7-8
CASSPPTRSDEQYF TGTGCCAGCTCACCGCCGACTAGATCCGACGAGCAGTACTTC - - TRBJ2-7 TRBV18
CASSHDLGRSSYNEQFF TGTGCCAGCAGCCACGATCTCGGGAGAAGCTCCTACAATGAGCAGTTCTTC - - TRBJ2-1 TRBV27
CARNTGGTRGNEQYF TGTGCCAGAAATACGGGGGGGACTAGAGGGAACGAGCAGTACTTC medium-sized TRBD2 TRBJ2-7 TRBV19
CASSLRQKITGELFF TGTGCCAGCAGCCTAAGACAGAAAATCACCGGGGAGCTGTTTTTT - - TRBJ2-2 TRBV9
CASSLQGGGYGYTF TGTGCCAGCAGCTTACAGGGAGGGGGCTATGGCTACACCTTC - - TRBJ1-2 TRBV7-9
CASSPGGRADTQYF TGTGCCAGCAGTCCCGGAGGGAGGGCAGATACGCAGTATTTT - TRBD2 TRBJ2-3 TRBV28
CASSLAGSTGELFF TGTGCCAGCAGCTTAGCGGGGAGCACCGGGGAGCTGTTTTTT - - TRBJ2-2 TRBV7-9
CASSLFPPGQGYNEQFF TGTGCCAGCTCACTTTTTCCGCCGGGACAAGGGTACAATGAGCAGTTCTTC few - TRBJ2-1 TRBV18
CASSLPGGRGPGNTIYF TGCGCCAGCAGCTTGCCGGGGGGCAGGGGACCTGGAAACACCATATATTTT medium-sized - TRBJ1-3 TRBV5-1
CSGQGIYTEAFF TGCAGCGGGCAGGGGATCTACACTGAAGCTTTCTTT large - TRBJ1-1 TRBV29-1
CASSKGQGQTGAFF TGTGCCAGCTCAAAAGGACAGGGTCAAACTGGGGCTTTCTTT - TRBD1 TRBJ1-1 TRBV18
CASSLKWLAGGEDTQYF TGTGCCAGCAGCTTGAAGTGGCTAGCGGGGGGCGAGGATACGCAGTATTTT - TRBD2 TRBJ2-3 TRBV5-7
CASSQGGDQETQYF TGTGCCAGCAGCCAAGGCGGGGACCAAGAGACCCAGTACTTC few - TRBJ2-5 TRBV5-4
CASSQGRAAGANVLTF TGCGCCAGCAGCCAGGGCAGGGCCGCCGGGGCCAACGTCCTGACTTTC few - TRBJ2-6 TRBV4-1
CASSNGCLSYTF TGTGCCAGCAGCAATGGCTGTCTGAGCTACACCTTC - - TRBJ1-2 TRBV21-1
CASARQGGETQYF TGTGCCAGTGCGCGGCAGGGGGGAGAGACCCAGTACTTC - - TRBJ2-5 TRBV6-1
CASSLETGSSYEQYF TGTGCCAGCAGCCTCGAAACAGGGAGCTCCTACGAGCAGTACTTC - - TRBJ2-7 TRBV11-2
CASRDHTGIGELFF TGTGCCAGCCGGGATCACACTGGGATCGGGGAGCTGTTTTTT - - TRBJ2-2 TRBV6-1
CASSLVAQPNQPQHF TGTGCCAGCAGTTTAGTGGCACAGCCGAATCAGCCCCAGCATTTT - - TRBJ1-5 TRBV28
CASSAPGTDTQYF TGTGCCAGCAGCGCTCCCGGCACAGATACGCAGTATTTT few - TRBJ2-3 TRBV9
CASSGGRGNEQFF TGTGCCAGCAGCGGGGGCAGGGGCAATGAGCAGTTCTTC - - TRBJ2-1 TRBV21-1
CARSLEEPNTGELFF TGTGCCAGAAGCTTGGAGGAGCCCAACACCGGGGAGCTGTTTTTT - - TRBJ2-2 TRBV5-3
CASSPRVSSRYGDEQYF TGTGCCAGCAGCCCCCGGGTTAGCTCGCGGTATGGCGACGAGCAGTACTTC - - TRBJ2-7 TRBV11-1
CASSLAPRGPAYEQYF TGTGCCAGCAGCTTGGCTCCCAGGGGCCCCGCATACGAGCAGTACTTC - - TRBJ2-7 TRBV5-5
CASSSEPSGGHEQYF TGTGCCAGCAGCAGCGAACCTAGCGGGGGCCACGAGCAGTACTTC few TRBD2 TRBJ2-7 TRBV6-5
CASSFGRGSSGNTIYF TGTGCCAGCAGCTTTGGAAGGGGTTCCTCTGGAAACACCATATATTTT medium-sized - TRBJ1-3 TRBV5-4
CASSPVAVRGYTF TGTGCCAGCTCACCGGTAGCAGTGCGAGGCTACACCTTC - - TRBJ1-2 TRBV18